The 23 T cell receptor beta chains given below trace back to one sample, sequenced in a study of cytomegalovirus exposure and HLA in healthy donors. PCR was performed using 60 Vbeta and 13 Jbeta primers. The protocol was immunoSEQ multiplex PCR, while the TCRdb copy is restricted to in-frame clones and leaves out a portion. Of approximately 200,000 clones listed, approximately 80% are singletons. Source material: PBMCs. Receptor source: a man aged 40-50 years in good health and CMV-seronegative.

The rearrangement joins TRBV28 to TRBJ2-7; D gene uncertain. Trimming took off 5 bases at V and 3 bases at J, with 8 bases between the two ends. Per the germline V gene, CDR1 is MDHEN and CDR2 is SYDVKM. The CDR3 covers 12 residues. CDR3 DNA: TGTGCCAGCAGTCCAGATTACTACGAGCAGTACTTC. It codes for CASSPDYYEQYF.

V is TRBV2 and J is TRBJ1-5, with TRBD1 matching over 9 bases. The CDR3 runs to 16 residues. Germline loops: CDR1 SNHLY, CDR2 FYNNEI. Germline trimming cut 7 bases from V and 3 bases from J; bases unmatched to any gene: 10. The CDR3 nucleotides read TGTGCCAGCACCTTTTCCGGGACAGGGATCAATCAGCCCCAGCATTTT. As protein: CASTFSGTGINQPQHF.

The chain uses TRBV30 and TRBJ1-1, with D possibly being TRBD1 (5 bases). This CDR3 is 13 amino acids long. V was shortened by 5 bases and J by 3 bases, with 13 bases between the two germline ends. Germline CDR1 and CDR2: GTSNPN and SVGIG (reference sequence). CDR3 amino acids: CAWSQGVHTEAFF. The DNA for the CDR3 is TGTGCCTGGTCCCAAGGGGTGCACACTGAAGCTTTCTTT. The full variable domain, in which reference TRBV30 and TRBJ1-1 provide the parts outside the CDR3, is SQTIHQWPATLVQPVGSPLSLECTVEGTSNPNLYWYRQAAGRGLQLLFYSVGIGQISSEVPQNLSASRPQDRQFILSSKKLLLSDSGFYLCAWSQGVHTEAFFGQGTRLTVV.

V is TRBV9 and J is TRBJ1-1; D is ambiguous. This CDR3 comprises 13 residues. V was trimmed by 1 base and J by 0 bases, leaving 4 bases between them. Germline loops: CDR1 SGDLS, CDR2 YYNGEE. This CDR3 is CASSVHLNTEAFF. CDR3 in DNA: TGTGCCAGCAGCGTACATCTGAACACTGAAGCTTTCTTT.

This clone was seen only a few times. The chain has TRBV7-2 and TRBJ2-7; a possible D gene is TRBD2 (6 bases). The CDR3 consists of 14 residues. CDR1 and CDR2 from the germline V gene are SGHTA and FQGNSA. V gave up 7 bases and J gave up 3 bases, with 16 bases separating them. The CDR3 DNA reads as TGTGCCAGCACAATAAAGGGACTCATCTACGAGCAGTACTTC. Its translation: CASTIKGLIYEQYF.

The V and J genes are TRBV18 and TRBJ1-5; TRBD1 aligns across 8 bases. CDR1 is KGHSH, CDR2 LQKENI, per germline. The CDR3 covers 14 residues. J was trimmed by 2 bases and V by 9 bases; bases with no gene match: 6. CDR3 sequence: CASSGQGGNQPQHF. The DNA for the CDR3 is TGTGCCAGTTCCGGACAGGGAGGCAATCAGCCCCAGCATTTT.

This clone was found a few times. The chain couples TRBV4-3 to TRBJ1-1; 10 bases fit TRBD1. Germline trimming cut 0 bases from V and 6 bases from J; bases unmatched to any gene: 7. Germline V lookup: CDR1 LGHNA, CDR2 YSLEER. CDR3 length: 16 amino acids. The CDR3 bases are TGCGCCAGCAGCCAAGAAAGGGGACAGGGGCGCGCTGAAGCTTTCTTT. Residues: CASSQERGQGRAEAFF.

The CDR3 bases are TGTGCCAGCAGCTGGGGGGGTTCGGGCACTGAAGCTTTCTTT. Residues: CASSWGGSGTEAFF. The chain has TRBV7-3 and TRBJ1-1, with a possible D match to TRBD1 (5 bases). Per the germline V gene, CDR1 is SGHTA and CDR2 is FQGTGA. Trimming removed 4 bases at V and 4 bases at J, with 13 bases between. There are 14 residues in the CDR3.

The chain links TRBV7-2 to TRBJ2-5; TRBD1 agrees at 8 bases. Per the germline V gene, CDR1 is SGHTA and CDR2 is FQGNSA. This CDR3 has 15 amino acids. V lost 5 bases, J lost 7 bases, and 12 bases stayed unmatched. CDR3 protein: CASSPDRGIGVTQYF. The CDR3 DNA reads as TGTGCCAGCAGCCCTGACAGGGGCATAGGGGTGACCCAGTACTTC.

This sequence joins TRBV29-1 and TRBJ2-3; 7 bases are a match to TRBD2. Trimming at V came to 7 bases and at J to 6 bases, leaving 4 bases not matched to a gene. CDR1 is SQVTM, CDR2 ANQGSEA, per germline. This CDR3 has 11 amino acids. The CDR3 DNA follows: TGCAGCGCTCCAGCGGGGGATACGCAGTATTTT. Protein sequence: CSAPAGDTQYF.

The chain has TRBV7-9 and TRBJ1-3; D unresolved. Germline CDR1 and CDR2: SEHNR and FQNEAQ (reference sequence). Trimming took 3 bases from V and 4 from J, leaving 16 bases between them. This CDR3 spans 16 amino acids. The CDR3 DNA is TGTGCCAGCAGCTTCTCCCTTCCCCGCGGGGGAAACACCATATATTTT. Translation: CASSFSLPRGGNTIYF.

Here the CDR3 DNA reads TGCGCCAGCAGCCAAGAGGGAGACAGGCGCTACGAGCAGTACTTC. It is translated as CASSQEGDRRYEQYF. The genes are TRBV4-3 and TRBJ2-7; possible D gene TRBD1, 6 bases. The V and J ends lost 0 bases and 3 bases respectively, with 12 bases between them. Germline-derived CDR1 and CDR2 are LGHNA and YSLEER. The CDR3 is 15 amino acids.

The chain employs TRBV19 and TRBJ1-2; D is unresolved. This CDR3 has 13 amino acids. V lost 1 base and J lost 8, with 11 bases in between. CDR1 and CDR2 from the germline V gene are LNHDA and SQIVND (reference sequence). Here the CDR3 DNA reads TGTGCCAGTAGTATAGCCAGGAATCGAGGCTACACCTTC. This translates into CASSIARNRGYTF.

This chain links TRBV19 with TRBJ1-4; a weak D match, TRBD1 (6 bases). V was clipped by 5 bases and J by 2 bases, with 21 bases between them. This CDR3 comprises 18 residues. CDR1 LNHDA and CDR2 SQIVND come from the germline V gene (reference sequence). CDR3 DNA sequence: TGTGCCAGTAGTCCGGACAGTGTTAAGGCGTATACTAATGAAAAACTGTTTTTT. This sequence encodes CASSPDSVKAYTNEKLFF.

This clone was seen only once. The CDR3 DNA reads as TGTGCCAGCATAGGGACTAGCGGGGGGTTGCACACCGGGGAGCTGTTTTTT. Amino acid sequence: CASIGTSGGLHTGELFF. J is TRBJ2-2 and V is TRBV7-3; 15 nucleotides agree with TRBD2. There are 17 residues in the CDR3. After removal of 7 bases from V and 3 bases from J, the junction contained 6 bases not matched to a gene. In germline, CDR1 is SGHTA, CDR2 FQGTGA.

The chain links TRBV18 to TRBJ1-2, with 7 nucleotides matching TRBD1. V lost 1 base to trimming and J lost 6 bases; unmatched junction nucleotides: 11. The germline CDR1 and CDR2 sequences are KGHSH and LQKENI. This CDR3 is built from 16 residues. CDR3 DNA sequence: TGTGCCAGCTCACCACAAGGTCAGGGGGGCGTTAATGGCTACACCTTC. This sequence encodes CASSPQGQGGVNGYTF.

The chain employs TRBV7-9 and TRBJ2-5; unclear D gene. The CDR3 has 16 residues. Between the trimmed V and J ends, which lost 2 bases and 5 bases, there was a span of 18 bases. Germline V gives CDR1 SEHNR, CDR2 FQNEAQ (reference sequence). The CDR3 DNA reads TGTGCCAGCAGCTTATCTGCGTCACCCGGTTGGGAGACCCAGTACTTC. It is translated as CASSLSASPGWETQYF.

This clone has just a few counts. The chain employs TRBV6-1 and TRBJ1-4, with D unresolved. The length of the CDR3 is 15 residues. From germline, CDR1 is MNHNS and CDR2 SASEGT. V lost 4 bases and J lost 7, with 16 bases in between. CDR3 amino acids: CASSGGRQTLEKLFF. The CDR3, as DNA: TGTGCCAGCAGTGGCGGGCGCCAGACACTTGAAAAACTGTTTTTT.

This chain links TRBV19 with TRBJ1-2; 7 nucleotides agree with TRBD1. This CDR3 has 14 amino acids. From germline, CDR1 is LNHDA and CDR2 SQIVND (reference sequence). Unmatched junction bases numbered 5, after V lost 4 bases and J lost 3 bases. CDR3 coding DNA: TGTGCCAGTAGTAAACGGCAGGGGGACTATGGCTACACCTTC. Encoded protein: CASSKRQGDYGYTF.

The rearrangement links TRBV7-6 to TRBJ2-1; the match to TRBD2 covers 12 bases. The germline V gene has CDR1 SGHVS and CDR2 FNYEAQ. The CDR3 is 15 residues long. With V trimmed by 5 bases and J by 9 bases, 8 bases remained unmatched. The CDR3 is CASSTLAGGHVEQFF. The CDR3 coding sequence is TGTGCCAGCAGCACTCTAGCGGGGGGGCATGTTGAGCAGTTCTTC.

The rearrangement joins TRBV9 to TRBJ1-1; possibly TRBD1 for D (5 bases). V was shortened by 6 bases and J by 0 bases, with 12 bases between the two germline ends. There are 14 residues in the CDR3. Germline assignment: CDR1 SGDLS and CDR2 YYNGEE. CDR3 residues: CASTLQELNTEAFF. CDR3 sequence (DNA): TGTGCCAGCACCCTACAGGAGTTGAACACTGAAGCTTTCTTT.

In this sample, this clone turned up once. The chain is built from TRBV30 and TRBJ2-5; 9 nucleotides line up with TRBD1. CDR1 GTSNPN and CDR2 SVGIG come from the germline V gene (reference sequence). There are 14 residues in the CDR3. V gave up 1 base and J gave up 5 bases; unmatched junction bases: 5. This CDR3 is CAWSGTGTGETQYF. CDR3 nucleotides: TGTGCCTGGAGTGGCACCGGGACAGGGGAGACCCAGTACTTC.

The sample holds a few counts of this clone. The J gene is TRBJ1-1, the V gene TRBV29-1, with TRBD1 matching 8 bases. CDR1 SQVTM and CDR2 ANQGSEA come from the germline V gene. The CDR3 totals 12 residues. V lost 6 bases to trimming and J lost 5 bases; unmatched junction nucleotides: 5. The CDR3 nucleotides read TGCAGCGTCCAACAGGGGGTAACTGAAGCTTTCTTT. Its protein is CSVQQGVTEAFF. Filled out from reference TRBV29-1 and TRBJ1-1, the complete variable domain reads SAVISQKPSRDICQRGTSLTIQCQVDSQVTMMFWYRQQPGQSLTLIATANQGSEATYESGFVIDKFPISRPNLTFSTLTVSNMSPEDSSIYLCSVQQGVTEAFFGQGTRLTVV.